The rows below give T cell receptor beta chains drawn from one sample of a study of T-cell reconstitution after alpha-beta-depleted transplantation in children. TCRdb processed the PCR reads anew with MiXCR; each CDR3 protein has one entry. The data show tens of thousands of distinct CDR3 sequences, 44% seen once. The sequencing used PBMCs, mostly from graft donor cells, collected 360 days after TCRalphabeta/CD19-depleted stem cell transplant. Receptor source: a male patient aged 5 to 17 who had a stem cell transplant for acute lymphoblastic leukemia, so the T cells may come from the graft donor. CDR3s include the opening cysteine and the closing phenylalanine or tryptophan. A D gene is named only where the DNA matches it firmly. Size is stated for part of the rows, as once, few or many counts, or as a class when the clone is expanded.

v_gene	d_gene	j_gene	abundance	CDR3nt	CDR3aa
TRBV29-1	-	TRBJ2-1	-	TGCAGCGTTCACCGGACGGGAGACAATGAGCAGTTCTTC	CSVHRTGDNEQFF
TRBV9	-	TRBJ2-2	-	TGTGCCAGCAGCCCCTACACCGGGGAGCTGTTTTTT	CASSPYTGELFF
TRBV12-3/TRBV12-4	-	TRBJ2-1	-	TGTGCCAGCAGTTTTACGAATGAGCAGTTCTTC	CASSFTNEQFF
TRBV7-9	TRBD1	TRBJ1-5	few	TGTGCCAGCAGACGATATAGGGGGCATCCATATCAGCCCCAGCATTTT	CASRRYRGHPYQPQHF
TRBV7-9	TRBD2	TRBJ2-4	-	TGTGCCAGCAGCTTTACTAGCGGGAGAGCCAAAAACATTCAGTACTTC	CASSFTSGRAKNIQYF
TRBV29-1	-	TRBJ2-7	-	TGCAGCGTTGGAGACACCAACTCCTACGAGCAGTACTTC	CSVGDTNSYEQYF
TRBV3-1	TRBD2	TRBJ2-1	-	TGTGCCAGCAGCCAGATTCGCGGGAGTTCCTACAATGAGCAGTTCTTC	CASSQIRGSSYNEQFF
TRBV29-1	-	TRBJ2-7	-	TGCAGCGTTGGGGGGGCTCGATACGAGCAGTACTTC	CSVGGARYEQYF
TRBV5-6	TRBD2	TRBJ2-3	few	TGTGCCAGCAGGCGGGCGGGGGGTCCAGATACGCAGTATTTT	CASRRAGGPDTQYF
TRBV6-2/TRBV6-3	-	TRBJ1-1	-	TGTGCCAGCAGTTACGGTGTGAAGCTGGAAGCTTTCTTT	CASSYGVKLEAFF
TRBV7-6	-	TRBJ1-5	many	TGTGCCAGCAGCTTAGATGCGGGGGGAGGTCAGCCCCAGCATTTT	CASSLDAGGGQPQHF
TRBV11-2	-	TRBJ2-5	-	TGTGCCAGCAGCTCCCCACCCCGGGACTTAAAACAAGAGACCCAGTACTTC	CASSSPPRDLKQETQYF
TRBV4-2	-	TRBJ2-1	few	TGTGCCAGCAGCCAAGATCAGCAGTGGTCCTACAATGAGCAGTTCTTC	CASSQDQQWSYNEQFF
TRBV20-1	-	TRBJ2-5	-	TGCAGTGCTACCCCTCAGACAAAAGAGACCCAGTACTTC	CSATPQTKETQYF
TRBV4-2	-	TRBJ1-4	-	TGTGCCAGCAGCCAAGACGGGTACGGGGAAACTGCCCTTTGGGAAAAACTGTTTTTT	CASSQDGYGETALWEKLFF
TRBV19	-	TRBJ2-7	once	TGTGCCAGTAGTATAGATCACTGGGTCTACGAGCAGTACTTC	CASSIDHWVYEQYF
TRBV4-2	-	TRBJ1-1	-	TGTGCCAGCAGCCAAGATGGGGACGGTGAAGCTTTCTTT	CASSQDGDGEAFF
TRBV29-1	TRBD1	TRBJ2-5	-	TGCAGCGTTGATCGAAGGGGGACAGTCCAAGAGACCCAGTACTTC	CSVDRRGTVQETQYF
TRBV4-3	TRBD2	TRBJ2-1	few	TGCGCCAGCAGCCAGGGGGGGACGAGGACCGAGGCTTACAATGAGCAGTTCTTC	CASSQGGTRTEAYNEQFF
TRBV29-1	-	TRBJ2-5	-	TGCAGCGTTGAACGGGGGCGCGGAGAGACCCAGTACTTC	CSVERGRGETQYF
TRBV5-6	-	TRBJ2-6	-	TGTGCCAGCAGCTCGGGCCTACCTCAGTCTGGGGCCAACGTCCTGACTTTC	CASSSGLPQSGANVLTF
TRBV28	-	TRBJ2-1	-	TGTGCCAGCAGATCGATCCGGGACAATGAGCAGTTCTTC	CASRSIRDNEQFF
TRBV28	-	TRBJ2-5	-	TGTGCCAGCACCGGCGGGGACAGAGGATCCCAGTACTTC	CASTGGDRGSQYF
TRBV5-1	-	TRBJ1-3	-	TGCGCCAGCGCCACGGGGGACTCTGGAAACACCATATATTTT	CASATGDSGNTIYF
TRBV7-2	TRBD1	TRBJ2-2	few	TGTGCCAGCAGCTCGAGGGGGCCGAACACCGGGGAGCTGTTTTTT	CASSSRGPNTGELFF
TRBV12-3/TRBV12-4	-	TRBJ1-2	-	TGTGCCAGCAGTTTAGGGGGGAACTATGGCTACACCTTC	CASSLGGNYGYTF
TRBV29-1	TRBD1	TRBJ2-1	-	TGCAGCGGGCATGGGACAGGCTTTATTGAGCAGTTCTTC	CSGHGTGFIEQFF
TRBV29-1	-	TRBJ1-1	few	TGCAGCGTTGAAGAAGGCCTCTGGGAAGGGCTGAACACTGAAGCTTTCTTT	CSVEEGLWEGLNTEAFF
TRBV25-1	-	TRBJ2-7	-	TGTGCCAGCAGTGAATATACATCCTACGAGCAGTACTTC	CASSEYTSYEQYF
TRBV7-2	-	TRBJ2-1	-	TGTGCCAGCAGCTTAACGAACCGGGACTGGGGGGACAATGAGCAGTTCTTC	CASSLTNRDWGDNEQFF
TRBV5-6	-	TRBJ2-7	-	TGTGCCAGCACCCGGCAGGACCTAACCTACGAGCAGTACTTC	CASTRQDLTYEQYF
TRBV11-2	-	TRBJ2-5	-	TGTGCCAGCAGACTAGGGGCAGAAGAGACCCAGTACTTC	CASRLGAEETQYF
TRBV13	-	TRBJ1-3	-	TGTGCCAGCAGTCCCTTTTTATCGCTCTCTGGAAACACCATATATTTT	CASSPFLSLSGNTIYF
TRBV7-3	-	TRBJ2-1	-	TGTGCCAGCAGCCCCAATGAGCAGTTCTTC	CASSPNEQFF
TRBV29-1	-	TRBJ2-5	-	TGCAGCGTCGCCCTCACCGGGCTAAGGGTTGGGGAGACCCAGTACTTC	CSVALTGLRVGETQYF
TRBV29-1	-	TRBJ2-7	-	TGCAGCGTTGAATTCCCCGGGGCGTCCTACGAGCAGTACTTC	CSVEFPGASYEQYF
TRBV5-1	-	TRBJ1-1	-	TGCGCCAGCAGCTATTCAGTGAACACTGAAGCTTTCTTT	CASSYSVNTEAFF
TRBV12-3/TRBV12-4	TRBD2	TRBJ2-3	-	TGTGCCAGCAGTTTGGTCCAGGCGGGAGCCGGCACAGATACGCAGTATTTT	CASSLVQAGAGTDTQYF